This is a list of T cell receptor beta chains from one sample in a study of molecular identifiers for immune sequencing clone quantification. TCRdb fed the PCR reads into MiXCR, producing one record per CDR3 protein. The repertoire holds approximately 90,000 distinct CDR3 sequences, with approximately 25% as singletons. The specimen sequenced was naive CD8+ T cells from blood, with Jurkat cell RNA spiked in. The receptors were gathered from a human donor in good health. Some libraries in this study had Jurkat cell RNA spiked in. Each CDR3 is given with its conserved first and last residue. Fields, in order: V gene, CDR3 protein.

>TRBV5-4
CASSLGRAEQYF
>TRBV4-1
CASSQIVEGAHEQYF
>TRBV11-2
CASSSLAPRNTDTQYF
>TRBV5-1
CASSLAPEQFF
>TRBV6-6
CASSYQTGNQETQYF
>TRBV2
CASSEADYNEQFF
>TRBV27
CVSRLQHPPDTQYF
>TRBV28
CASSLLAGVQTGELFF
>TRBV19
CASSIGIGQNNQPQHF
>TRBV27
CASSLHRGLGYNEQFF
>TRBV27
CASSLSPGGTGTQYF
>TRBV4-1
CASSRLGVSQETQYF
>TRBV29-1
CSVEGGDYTEAFF
>TRBV6-2/TRBV6-3
CASTNVGSNQPQHF